This T cell receptor (beta chain) originates from a study of Ad26.COV2.S vaccination and SARS-CoV-2 variants. For the study at large: Each vaccinee took Ad26.COV2.S intramuscularly, once or twice 56 days apart. Broader study findings: People who got the vaccine or the placebo had similar non-spike TCR breadth. The TCR breadth and depth analyses may have understated or missed part of the total T cell responses.

Profiling relied on immunoSEQ multiplex PCR, and the TCRdb table lists in-frame clones only, not all of them. The sample records 300,000 to 450,000 clones, about 85% being singletons. As to treatment: over 15 received Ad26.COV2.S at low or high dose, single or two shots; about 5 received placebo; per-sample allocation not given. Material that was analyzed had been drawn on day 63 after the first vaccine or placebo injection. With respect to this clone: Antigen: not known.

The sequence came from a person between 18 and 65 years old who received the Ad26.COV2.S COVID-19 vaccine or a placebo. Sample: peripheral blood, taken in a trial of Ad26.COV2.S vaccine versus placebo.

The CDR3 loop is CASSQEEFRGAGELFF. The CDR3 DNA sequence: TGCGCCAGCAGCCAAGAGGAATTCAGGGGGGCCGGGGAGCTGTTTTTT. The chain has TRBV4-3 and TRBJ2-2, with D perhaps matching TRBD1 (7 bases). This CDR3 region has 16 residues. V was trimmed by 0 bases and J by 6 bases, leaving 14 bases between them. Looked up from germline, CDR1 is LGHNA and CDR2 is YSLEER.